One and the same sample provided the 25 T cell receptor beta chains below, sequenced in a study of a mutant IDH1 vaccine in newly diagnosed glioma. Generated by immunoSEQ multiplex PCR, the TCRdb table keeps only in-frame clones and is missing some. The repertoire holds tens of thousands of clones, roughly 81% seen once, with 7.5% to 10% in the top ten. What these receptors recognize is not known. Described time point: week 23, last vaccination. A 20-mer mutant IDH1 peptide at 300 ug was injected subcutaneously with topical imiquimod. The sample was PBMCs, taken from a glioma patient whose treatment included an IDH1 peptide vaccine. The receptors originated from a woman aged 35 to 49 with glioma. Some clones in this sample may be carry-over from other donors' samples.

The CDR3, as DNA: TGTGCCAGTAGTATTTGGGTCTACAATGAGCAGTTCTTC. It is translated as CASSIWVYNEQFF. V and J are TRBV19 and TRBJ2-1; unclear D gene. V was trimmed by 3 bases and J by 3 bases, leaving 6 bases between them. The CDR3 is 13 amino acids. CDR1 and CDR2 from the germline V gene are LNHDA and SQIVND (reference sequence).

The genes are TRBV19 and TRBJ2-2, with 10 bases matching TRBD2. J lost 5 bases, V lost 5 bases, and 2 bases had no gene match. The CDR3 runs to 14 residues. In germline, CDR1 is LNHDA, CDR2 SQIVND (reference sequence). CDR3 residues: CASSLLAGTGELFF. The CDR3 DNA reads TGTGCCAGTAGTTTACTAGCGGGGACCGGGGAGCTGTTTTTT.

The chain employs TRBV12-5 and TRBJ1-5; D is perhaps TRBD1 (6 bases). The CDR3 is 17 amino acids. Germline V CDR1 and CDR2: LGHNT, FRNRAP. The V end lost 5 bases, the J end lost 0 bases, and 17 bases lay between the germline ends. CDR3 sequence: CASGLGTRGLSNQPQHF. The CDR3 nucleotides are TGTGCTAGTGGTCTTGGTACGCGGGGGCTTAGCAATCAGCCCCAGCATTTT.

The chain combines TRBV6-1 with TRBJ2-5, with no clear D. V lost 8 bases, J lost 0 bases, and 13 bases lay in between. Germline V gene lookup returns CDR1 MNHNS and CDR2 SASEGT. The CDR3 has 14 amino acids. The CDR3 DNA is TGTGCCAGCCGACATGCGATGTACCAAGAGACCCAGTACTTC. Encoded protein: CASRHAMYQETQYF.

This rearrangement joins TRBV30 to TRBJ1-2; 7 bases agree with TRBD1. This CDR3 contains 14 residues. The germline V gene has CDR1 GTSNPN and CDR2 SVGIG (reference sequence). J lost 7 bases, V lost 0 bases, and 8 bases had no gene match. In DNA, the CDR3 is TGTGCCTGGAGTGTACCGGAGGCAGGGGGTGGCTACACCTTC. Protein sequence: CAWSVPEAGGGYTF.

This chain connects TRBV7-8 to TRBJ1-6, with 9 bases aligning to TRBD1. Germline CDR1 SGHVS, CDR2 FQNEAQ. The CDR3 loop spans 14 amino acids. The V and J ends lost 5 bases and 9 bases, in that order; junction bases with no gene match: 5. CDR3 protein: CASSLGQGSSPLHF. As DNA, the CDR3 is TGTGCCAGCAGCCTAGGACAGGGGAGTTCACCCCTCCACTTT.

The rearrangement uses TRBV10-3 and TRBJ2-1; 10 bases map to TRBD1. The CDR3 runs 16 residues. Germline CDR1 is ENHRY and CDR2 is SYGVKD. The V gene end was trimmed by 3 bases and the J gene end by 3 bases; junction bases not matched to a gene: 5. In DNA form, the CDR3 reads TGTGCCATCAGTGACCGGGACAGGGGAAACTACAATGAGCAGTTCTTC. It encodes CAISDRDRGNYNEQFF.

The V and J genes are TRBV19 and TRBJ2-3; D is unclear. Germline CDR1 reads LNHDA; CDR2 reads SQIVND (reference sequence). This CDR3 is 15 amino acids long. Trimming shortened V by 1 base and J by 2 bases, and 10 bases separated the two germline ends. Here the CDR3 reads CASSIAQSFTDTQYF. CDR3 sequence (DNA): TGTGCCAGTAGTATAGCTCAGAGCTTCACAGATACGCAGTATTTT.

Regarding this clone: In the same sample, other DNA sequences code for this CDR3. The J gene is TRBJ1-1, the V gene TRBV7-2; D gene ambiguous. The CDR3 consists of 14 residues. Trimming shortened V by 2 bases and J by 0 bases, and 7 bases separated the two germline ends. Per the germline V gene, CDR1 is SGHTA and CDR2 is FQGNSA. CDR3 sequence: CASSLLALNTEAFF. Written as DNA, the CDR3 is TGTGCCAGCAGCTTATTGGCCTTGAACACTGAAGCTTTCTTT.

J is TRBJ2-7 and V is TRBV6-5; D might be TRBD1 (5 bases). Trimming stripped 4 bases from V and 6 bases from J, with 16 bases between. Germline V CDR1 and CDR2: MNHEY, SVGAGI. The CDR3 contains 14 residues. For the CDR3, the DNA is TGTGCCAGCAGTTCTTCAGGGAAGATTGGCGAGCAGTACTTC. Its protein is CASSSSGKIGEQYF.

The V gene is TRBV5-6, the J gene TRBJ2-7, with D perhaps being TRBD1 or TRBD2 (5 bases each). V dropped 3 bases and J dropped 7 bases, with 17 bases sitting between them. CDR3 size: 14 residues. Germline V lookup: CDR1 SGHDT, CDR2 YYEEEE. The CDR3 coding sequence is TGTGCCAGCAGCTACGGGACCACTGCGAGGGAGCAGTACTTC. Amino acids: CASSYGTTAREQYF.

This clone was detected a few times. J is TRBJ1-1 and V is TRBV27; TRBD1 might be the D (5 bases). Trimming took 8 bases from V and 7 from J, leaving 17 bases between them. CDR3 length: 13 amino acids. Germline-derived CDR1 and CDR2 are MNHEY and SMNVEV (reference sequence). CDR3 in amino acids: CASSRGRYSEAFF. For the CDR3, the DNA is TGTGCCAGCTCTAGGGGCAGGTACAGTGAAGCTTTCTTT.

V is TRBV12-5 and J is TRBJ2-2; D is undetermined. V was trimmed by 3 bases and J by 8 bases, leaving 1 base between them. Germline V lookup: CDR1 LGHNT, CDR2 FRNRAP. The CDR3 has 10 residues. The CDR3 DNA follows: TGTGCTAGTGGTTTAGGGGAGCTGTTTTTT. Translating it yields CASGLGELFF. The variable domain in full, completed from reference TRBV12-5 and TRBJ2-2, reads DARVTQTPRHKVTEMGQEVTMRCQPILGHNTVFWYRQTMMQGLELLAYFRNRAPLDDSGMPKDRFSAEMPDATLATLKIQPSEPRDSAVYFCASGLGELFFGEGSRLTVL.

This clone was found once. This CDR3 is also generated by other DNA sequences in the sample. The chain links TRBV27 to TRBJ2-7, with D uncertain. This CDR3 has 14 amino acids. Germline CDR1 MNHEY, CDR2 SMNVEV (reference sequence). The germline V and J ends were trimmed by 0 bases and 2 bases, with 8 bases remaining between them. In DNA, the CDR3 is TGTGCCAGCAGTTTATCGGGTGTCCCCTACGAGCAGTACTTC. This codes for CASSLSGVPYEQYF.

J is TRBJ1-4 and V is TRBV5-6, with D uncertain. With 7 bases removed from V and 6 bases from J, the gap between germline ends came to 13 bases. The germline gives CDR1 SGHDT, CDR2 YYEEEE. The CDR3 sequence is 13 residues long. This CDR3 reads CASGRSHYEKLFF. In DNA form, the CDR3 reads TGTGCCAGCGGCCGGTCGCACTATGAAAAACTGTTTTTT.

This clone was seen a handful of times. This chain connects TRBV2 to TRBJ1-1; D gene unclear. Trimming shortened V by 6 bases and J by 0 bases, and 5 bases separated the two germline ends. CDR3 length: 12 residues. The germline CDR1 and CDR2 sequences are SNHLY and FYNNEI. CDR3 region: CASSPVNTEAFF. As DNA, the CDR3 is TGTGCCAGCAGCCCAGTGAACACTGAAGCTTTCTTT.

CDR3 sequence reads: CSARDQAEAFF. CDR3 sequence (DNA): TGCAGTGCTAGAGATCAGGCTGAAGCTTTCTTT. The rearrangement joins TRBV20-1 to TRBJ1-1; D is ambiguous. V dropped 0 bases and J dropped 6 bases, with 5 bases sitting between them. This CDR3 region has 11 residues. Germline CDR1 reads DFQATT; CDR2 reads SNEGSKA (reference sequence).

Worth noting for this clone: An end of the junction does not agree with germline; a read error may underlie this. This chain connects TRBV6-1 to TRBJ2-5; D remains unclear. CDR3 length equals 9 residues. Germline values: CDR1 MNHNS, CDR2 SASEGT. CDR3 nucleotide sequence: TGTGCCAGCAGTGAAGCTGCCCACTTC. This sequence encodes CASSEAAHF.

This chain joins TRBV6-5 and TRBJ1-2; TRBD1 matches 7 bases. V trimming: 5 bases; J trimming: 5 bases; junction bases outside the gene matches: 5. CDR3 length: 13 residues. The V gene's germline CDR1 is MNHEY and CDR2 SVGAGI. CDR3 nucleotide sequence: TGTGCCAGCAGTCGGGGGACAGAATATGGCTACACCTTC. This encodes CASSRGTEYGYTF.

The chain links TRBV5-1 to TRBJ2-2; D remains unclear. This CDR3 comprises 16 residues. Per germline, CDR1 SGHRS and CDR2 YFSETQ. Trimming removed 1 base at V and 0 bases at J, with 10 bases between. The CDR3 loop is CASSLQVRTNTGELFF. The CDR3 region has the DNA TGCGCCAGCAGCTTGCAGGTCCGCACGAACACCGGGGAGCTGTTTTTT.

In its sample, this clone was seen once. This chain links TRBV4-2 with TRBJ2-6, with a tentative D call TRBD2 (6 bases). CDR3 length: 15 residues. CDR1 LGHNA and CDR2 YNFKEQ come from the germline V gene. The V end lost 1 base, the J end lost 2 bases, and 6 bases lay between the germline ends. DNA of the CDR3: TGTGCCAGCAGCCAAGGGAGGGCTGGGGCCAACGTCCTGACTTTC. This encodes CASSQGRAGANVLTF.

The CDR3 loop reads CASSPLQGNTIYF. DNA of the CDR3: TGTGCCAGCAGTCCACTACAGGGGAACACCATATATTTT. V gene TRBV2 combines with J gene TRBJ1-3; 7 nucleotides agree with TRBD1. CDR1 SNHLY and CDR2 FYNNEI come from the germline V gene. This CDR3 region has 13 residues. Germline trimming cut 5 bases from V and 7 bases from J; bases unmatched to any gene: 5.

This chain uses TRBV6-5 with TRBJ2-7; a possible D gene is TRBD1 (5 bases). CDR3 size: 15 residues. Germline assignment: CDR1 MNHEY and CDR2 SVGAGI. V was cut by 0 bases and J by 2 bases, with 11 bases left in between. CDR3 bases: TGTGCCAGCAGTTACTCGATCCAGGGCGCCTACGAGCAGTACTTC. It specifies CASSYSIQGAYEQYF.

The chain is built from TRBV4-3 and TRBJ1-1; D not resolved. The CDR3 loop spans 12 amino acids. The germline V gene encodes CDR1 LGHNA and CDR2 YSLEER. V was clipped by 1 base and J by 2 bases, with 2 bases between them. The CDR3 DNA sequence: TGCGCCAGCAGCCAAGCCAACACTGAAGCTTTCTTT. Translating gives CASSQANTEAFF.

This clone was seen more than once but under ten times. This chain connects TRBV5-1 to TRBJ1-5; D is unresolved. Trimming cost V 0 bases and J 6 bases, with 13 bases left between them. The CDR3 contains 15 residues. CDR1 is SGHRS and CDR2 is YFSETQ in the germline V gene. The CDR3 here is CASSLDLLGGQPQHF. The CDR3 DNA reads as TGCGCCAGCAGCTTGGACCTCCTAGGTGGTCAGCCCCAGCATTTT.